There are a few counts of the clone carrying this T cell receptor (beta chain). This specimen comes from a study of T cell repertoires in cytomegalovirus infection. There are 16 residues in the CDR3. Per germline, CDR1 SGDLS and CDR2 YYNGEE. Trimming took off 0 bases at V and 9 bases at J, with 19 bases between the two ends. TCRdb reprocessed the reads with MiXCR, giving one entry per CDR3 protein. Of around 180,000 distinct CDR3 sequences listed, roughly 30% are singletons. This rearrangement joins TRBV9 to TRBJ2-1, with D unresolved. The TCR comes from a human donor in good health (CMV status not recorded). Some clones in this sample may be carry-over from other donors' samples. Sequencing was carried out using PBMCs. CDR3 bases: TGTGCCAGCAGCGTAGGGGCCGACTTTGGTAGTAGTGAGCAGTTCTTC. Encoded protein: CASSVGADFGSSEQFF.